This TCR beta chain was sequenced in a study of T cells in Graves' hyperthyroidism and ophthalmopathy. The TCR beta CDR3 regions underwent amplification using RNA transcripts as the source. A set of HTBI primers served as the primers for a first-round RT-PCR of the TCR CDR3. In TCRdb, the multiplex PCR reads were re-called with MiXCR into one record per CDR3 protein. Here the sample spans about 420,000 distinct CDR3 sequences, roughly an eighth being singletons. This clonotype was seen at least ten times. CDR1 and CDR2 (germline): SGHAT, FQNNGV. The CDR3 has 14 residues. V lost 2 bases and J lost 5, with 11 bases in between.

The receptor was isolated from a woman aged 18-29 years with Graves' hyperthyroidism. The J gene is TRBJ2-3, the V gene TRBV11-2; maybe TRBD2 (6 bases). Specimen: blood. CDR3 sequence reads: CASSLRERGDTQYF. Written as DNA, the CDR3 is TGTGCCAGCAGCTTACGGGAGAGAGGAGATACGCAGTATTTT.